The entry below describes one TCR beta chain. This clonotype was seen more than once but under ten times. The clone's antigen remains unknown. It has no much larger one-base neighbor in the sample; base qualities were not kept. The intended sense of this specimen's time point label: sample taken at primary tumor resection. Samples were obtained from fewer than 80 patients with early-stage, untreated non-small cell lung cancer from the lung TRACERx cohort. Whole RNA extracted from tumor and nontumor lung tissue, or from cryopreserved PBMC samples, was used for TCR sequencing without cell sorting. Patients were selected for TCR sequencing only if sufficient RNA was available from at least two tumor regions. Tumor and adjacent nontumor lung specimens were reviewed by a lung pathologist before selection. The CDR3 contains 14 residues, cysteine and phenylalanine counted. Only the CDR3 portion is preserved as DNA: 42 bases, with reading frame beginning at the first base. The trim is 4 bases for V and 2 bases for J, with a gap of 10 bases between the germline ends. CDR1 is given as LNHDA and CDR2 as SQIVND, both from the germline V gene (reference sequence).

These data belong to a study of spatial heterogeneity in lung cancer (dated by TCRdb to about 2019). Regarding the research as a whole: Beta-chain transcripts were consistently detected in greater numbers than alpha-chain transcripts, which likely reflects a higher abundance of beta-chain transcripts. In the raw uncorrected reads, each unique combination of TCR and UMI appeared on average more than ten times. TCR alpha and beta repertoires were quantitatively compared across multiple tumor regions, matched nontumor lung and blood in non-small cell lung cancer. Nonsynonymous mutation counts, determined by whole-exome sequencing of tumor tissue, were related to features of the TCR repertoire. At surgery, both alpha and beta chains were TCR-sequenced in 200 to 250 tumor regions, approximately 64 matched nontumor lung samples and a few dozen PBMC samples.

The protocol used for the library was 5' RACE. This sample was sequenced with a NextSeq 500. To allow correction of PCR and sequencing errors, the TCR library protocol tagged every TCR cDNA molecule with a unique molecular identifier. The authors processed their data as follows. TCR identification, UMI-based error correction and CDR3 extraction were all carried out with Decombinator tools. Expanded TCRs were defined as those above a frequency of 2 per 1,000, corresponding to the top 1% of the tumor frequency distribution. Renyi diversity was calculated using the R vegan package after each repertoire was subsampled 100 times to 5,000 TCRs. To build CDR3 similarity networks, amino acid triplet string-kernel similarity was used, and CDR3s were connected when their pairwise similarity was above 0.82. TCRdb ran its own pipeline on the public reads, namely fastp trimming at Q25 and MiXCR clone calling, and kept in-frame beta chains. Each entry merges the rows of one CDR3 protein and shows their most common DNA and genes. The V and J calls were determined by TCRdb, not by the authors. The sample profile shows some 1,700 distinct CDR3 sequences; 12% of them were found once. Around 14% of the sample is in the top ten clones.

Results and caveats for the whole study, not just this receptor: Additional single-cell paired TCR alpha and beta sequencing was considered necessary to confirm, at a functional level, the hypothesis that regional TCRs recognize regional mutations.

The chain was built from TRBV19 and TRBJ2-3; confidence is insufficient to name the D gene. This receptor was obtained from a female donor with early-stage non-small cell lung cancer. The sample was normal lung tissue next to the tumor, taken at surgery. The encoded CDR3 is CASSTGLITDTQYF. The DNA reads TGTGCCAGTAGTACTGGATTAATCACAGATACGCAGTATTTT.